A single T cell receptor (beta chain) is shown here with its context. As yet, its antigen is unknown. The donors belonged to the roughly 110-subject validation cohort, separate from the roughly 700-subject first cohort. This record comes from a study of cytomegalovirus exposure and HLA in healthy donors. Study-level information: Both the 120 validation repertoires and the 666 first-cohort repertoires used the same platform, as reported by a later analysis.

Germline V CDR1 and CDR2: MNHEY, SVGAGI. The J segment lost 3 bases and the V segment lost 6 bases, leaving 6 bases of the junction unmatched. The CDR3 contains 14 residues. Measured with immunoSEQ multiplex PCR; TCRdb has only the in-frame clones, and not every one. The table records 250,000 to 400,000 clones, around 90% of them present only once. Study outcomes and limitations: Roughly 170 TCR beta chains were listed as cytomegalovirus-associated. Researchers reported that a few CMV-associated chains were confirmed in vitro as CMV antigen-specific.

The sequence came from a man in his thirties or forties in good health and CMV-seronegative. This chain connects TRBV6-5 to TRBJ2-7; 9 nucleotides match TRBD2. Source material: PBMCs. The CDR3 DNA reads TGTGCCAGCAGGCGGGGGGGCAGTGTCTACGAGCAGTACTTC. Protein: CASRRGGSVYEQYF.